Below are 17 T cell receptor beta chains sequenced from a single sample in a study of cytomegalovirus exposure and HLA in healthy donors. PCR employed 60 Vbeta and 13 Jbeta primers. This table comes from immunoSEQ multiplex PCR, and its TCRdb copy is limited to in-frame clones, with some not included. The sample lists 150,000 or so clones; roughly 72% were seen once. The sequenced sample consisted of PBMCs. Receptors were obtained from a man aged 25 to 45 in good health and CMV-seronegative.

The CDR3: CASSSRLTGDSEAFF. The CDR3 bases are TGTGCCAGCAGCTCAAGACTTACCGGGGACTCTGAAGCTTTCTTT. J is TRBJ1-1 and V is TRBV7-9; tentatively, D is TRBD1 (5 bases). Germline V lookup: CDR1 SEHNR, CDR2 FQNEAQ (reference sequence). With 4 bases removed from V and 6 bases from J, the gap between germline ends came to 18 bases. The CDR3 is 15 residues long.

This clone showed up just once. The chain recombines TRBV27 with TRBJ1-6, with TRBD1 identical over 7 bases. This CDR3 region has 14 residues. Germline V gene lookup returns CDR1 MNHEY and CDR2 SMNVEV (reference sequence). V lost 6 bases to trimming and J lost 7 bases; unmatched junction nucleotides: 6. The CDR3 region is CASSSTGINSPLHF. CDR3 DNA sequence: TGTGCCAGCAGCTCGACAGGGATAAATTCACCCCTCCACTTT.

Only one count was recorded for this clone. J is TRBJ2-7 and V is TRBV5-4; 7 bases match TRBD1. The CDR3 is 14 residues long. Trimming removed 3 bases from V and 3 bases from J; junction bases left unmatched: 6. From germline, CDR1 is SGHNT and CDR2 YYREEE (reference sequence). The CDR3 DNA sequence: TGTGCCAGCAGCTCGAACCGGGACAGCTACGAGCAGTACTTC. It specifies CASSSNRDSYEQYF.

Here the CDR3 reads CSVVGGGPAGGGITYNEQFF. CDR3 nucleotide sequence: TGCAGCGTTGTTGGAGGCGGTCCGGCGGGGGGTGGGATTACCTACAATGAGCAGTTCTTC. This chain uses TRBV29-1 with TRBJ2-1, with 8 nucleotides matching TRBD2. V trimming: 4 bases; J trimming: 2 bases; junction bases outside the gene matches: 22. The germline V gene has CDR1 SQVTM and CDR2 ANQGSEA. CDR3 size: 20 residues.

This clone was seen only a few times. The J gene is TRBJ1-2, the V gene TRBV10-3; 7 nucleotides align to TRBD1. The V gene end was trimmed by 2 bases and the J gene end by 10 bases; junction bases not matched to a gene: 7. The CDR3 is made up of 13 amino acids. Germline values: CDR1 ENHRY, CDR2 SYGVKD. This chain's CDR3 is CAISERAGGDYTF. The CDR3 DNA sequence: TGTGCCATCAGTGAGAGGGCAGGGGGTGACTACACCTTC.

The table lists this clone with a few counts. The CDR3 DNA follows: TGTGCCAGCAGTTACTCTCGGGAAAAACTGTTTTTT. It encodes CASSYSREKLFF. V usage is TRBV6-6 and J usage is TRBJ1-4; D is unclear. Trimming took off 0 bases at V and 8 bases at J, with 4 bases between the two ends. Per the germline V gene, CDR1 is MNHNY and CDR2 is SVGAGI (reference sequence). There are 12 residues in the CDR3.

The rearrangement joins TRBV18 to TRBJ2-3; D may be TRBD1 (6 bases). Germline V gene sequence: CDR1 KGHSH, CDR2 LQKENI. This CDR3 spans 17 amino acids. V dropped 1 base and J dropped 6 bases, with 20 bases sitting between them. The DNA of the CDR3 is TGTGCCAGCTCACCACGCCCGACAGGAGTCACGGGGGATACGCAGTATTTT. This translates into CASSPRPTGVTGDTQYF.

This clone was detected only a few times. The V and J genes are TRBV10-3 and TRBJ2-2; D gene uncertain. The length of the CDR3 is 14 residues. Looked up from germline, CDR1 is ENHRY and CDR2 is SYGVKD. Trimming left V 2 bases short and J 1 base short, with 5 bases between. Here the CDR3 reads CAISETRNTGELFF. Here the CDR3 DNA reads TGTGCCATCAGTGAGACCAGGAACACCGGGGAGCTGTTTTTT.

CDR3: CASSPSSNQPQHF. The CDR3 DNA reads TGTGCCAGCAGCCCATCTAGCAATCAGCCCCAGCATTTT. The chain recombines TRBV7-2 with TRBJ1-5; the D is unclear. This CDR3 spans 13 amino acids. Germline V gene sequence: CDR1 SGHTA, CDR2 FQGNSA. V lost 5 bases, J lost 0 bases, and 5 bases lay in between.

J is TRBJ1-6 and V is TRBV18; D is ambiguous. Between the trimmed V and J ends, which lost 2 bases and 10 bases, there was a span of 15 bases. CDR1 and CDR2 from the germline V gene are KGHSH and LQKENI. The CDR3 sequence is 15 residues long. For the CDR3, the DNA is TGTGCCAGCTCACCAGAGGCAGTTTCTCGGTCACCCCTCCACTTT. This codes for CASSPEAVSRSPLHF.

For the CDR3, the DNA is TGTGCCAGCTCACCCACTGGGACAGGGGAAGGCACTGAAGCTTTCTTT. It encodes CASSPTGTGEGTEAFF. The gene calls are TRBV18 and TRBJ1-1; 10 bases line up with TRBD1. CDR3 length equals 16 residues. Per the germline V gene, CDR1 is KGHSH and CDR2 is LQKENI. V was pared by 3 bases and J by 4 bases, with 8 bases of the junction left unmatched.

The genes are TRBV27 and TRBJ2-7; 7 nucleotides agree with TRBD1. In germline, CDR1 is MNHEY, CDR2 SMNVEV (reference sequence). The CDR3 sequence is 15 residues long. Trimming removed 2 bases from V and 0 bases from J; junction bases left unmatched: 4. In DNA form, the CDR3 reads TGTGCCAGCAGTTTAAATCCAGGGGGCTCCTACGAGCAGTACTTC. This sequence encodes CASSLNPGGSYEQYF.

The rearrangement links TRBV6-1 to TRBJ2-1; perhaps TRBD2 as D (5 bases). This CDR3 is built from 16 residues. The V gene lost 1 base and the J gene lost 9 bases, with 19 bases spanning the gap. CDR1 and CDR2 from the germline V gene are MNHNS and SASEGT. CDR3 nucleotide sequence: TGTGCCAGCAGTGAAGACGGCCGGAGGAGTCTGGGTGAGCAGTTCTTC. Its protein is CASSEDGRRSLGEQFF.

The chain links TRBV2 to TRBJ2-2, with 16 nucleotides matching TRBD2. J gave up 6 bases and V 6 bases, and 13 bases lay outside the gene matches. Germline assignment: CDR1 SNHLY and CDR2 FYNNEI. CDR3 length equals 19 residues. The CDR3 sequence is CASSVVAGTSGGAAGELFF. The CDR3 bases are TGTGCCAGCAGCGTCGTTGCTGGGACTAGCGGGGGGGCCGCCGGGGAGCTGTTTTTT.

A few counts support this clone. This rearrangement joins TRBV4-2 to TRBJ1-4; D ambiguous. The germline V and J ends were trimmed by 0 bases and 5 bases, with 13 bases remaining between them. The CDR3 covers 16 residues. Germline-derived CDR1 and CDR2 are LGHNA and YNFKEQ. CDR3 loop: CASSQEQTDVNEKLFF. DNA of the CDR3: TGTGCCAGCAGCCAAGAACAGACGGATGTAAATGAAAAACTGTTTTTT.

V usage is TRBV29-1 and J usage is TRBJ2-7; 10 bases map to TRBD2. The trim removed 5 bases at V and 6 bases at J, leaving 7 bases unmatched. Germline V gene sequence: CDR1 SQVTM, CDR2 ANQGSEA. The CDR3 is 13 residues long. The CDR3 protein is CSVSSGGALEQYF. In DNA, the CDR3 is TGCAGCGTTTCAAGCGGGGGGGCTCTCGAGCAGTACTTC.

The chain carries TRBV5-6 and TRBJ1-2; no clear D gene. The V end lost 0 bases, the J end lost 13 bases, and 13 bases lay between the germline ends. This CDR3 region has 12 residues. In germline, CDR1 is SGHDT, CDR2 YYEEEE. In nucleotides, the CDR3 is TGTGCCAGCAGCTTGGGTAATCAGGCGATCACCTTC. It yields the protein CASSLGNQAITF. The full variable domain, completed using reference TRBV5-6 and TRBJ1-2, is DAGVTQSPTHLIKTRGQQVTLRCSPKSGHDTVSWYQQALGQGPQFIFQYYEEEERQRGNFPDRFSGHQFPNYSSELNVNALLLGDSALYLCASSLGNQAITFGSGTRLTVV.